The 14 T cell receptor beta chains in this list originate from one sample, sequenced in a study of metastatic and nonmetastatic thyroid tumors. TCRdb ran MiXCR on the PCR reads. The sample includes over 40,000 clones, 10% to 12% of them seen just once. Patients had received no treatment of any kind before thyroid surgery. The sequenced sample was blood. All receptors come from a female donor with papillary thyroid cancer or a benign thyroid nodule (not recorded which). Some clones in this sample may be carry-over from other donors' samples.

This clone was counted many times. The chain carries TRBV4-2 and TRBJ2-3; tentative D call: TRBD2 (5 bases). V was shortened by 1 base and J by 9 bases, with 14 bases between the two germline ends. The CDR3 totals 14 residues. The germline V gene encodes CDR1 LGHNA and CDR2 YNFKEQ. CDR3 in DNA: TGTGCCAGCAGCCAAGGCGCCGGGGTAGGCACGCAGTATTTT. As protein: CASSQGAGVGTQYF.

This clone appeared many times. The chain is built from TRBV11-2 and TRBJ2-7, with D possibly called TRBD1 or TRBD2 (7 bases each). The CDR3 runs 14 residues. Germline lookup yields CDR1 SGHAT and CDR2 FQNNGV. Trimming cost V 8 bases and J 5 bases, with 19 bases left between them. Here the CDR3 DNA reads TGTGCCAGCCTGGACAGGTTCGGGGGGAACGAGCAGTACTTC. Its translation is CASLDRFGGNEQYF. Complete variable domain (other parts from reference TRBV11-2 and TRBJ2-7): EAGVAQSPRYKIIEKRQSVAFWCNPISGHATLYWYQQILGQGPKLLIQFQNNGVVDDSQLPKDRFSAERLKGVDSTLKIQPAKLEDSAVYLCASLDRFGGNEQYFGPGTRLTVT.

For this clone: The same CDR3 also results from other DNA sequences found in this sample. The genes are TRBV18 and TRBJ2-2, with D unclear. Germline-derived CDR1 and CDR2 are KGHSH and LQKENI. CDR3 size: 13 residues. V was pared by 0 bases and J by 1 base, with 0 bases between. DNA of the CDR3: TGTGCCAGCTCACCACCGAACACCGGGGAGCTGTTTTTT. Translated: CASSPPNTGELFF.

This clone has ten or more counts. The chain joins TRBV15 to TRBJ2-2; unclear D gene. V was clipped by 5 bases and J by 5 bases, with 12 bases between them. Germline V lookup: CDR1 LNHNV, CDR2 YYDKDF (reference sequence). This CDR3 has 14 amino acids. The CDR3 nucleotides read TGTGCCACCAGCGAAATAGTGAGGACCGGGGAGCTGTTTTTT. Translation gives CATSEIVRTGELFF.

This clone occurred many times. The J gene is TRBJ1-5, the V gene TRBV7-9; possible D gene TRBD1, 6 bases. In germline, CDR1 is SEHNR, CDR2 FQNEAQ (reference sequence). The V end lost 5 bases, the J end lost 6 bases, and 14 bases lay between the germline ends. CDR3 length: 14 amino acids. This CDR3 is CASSHGQGSQPQHF. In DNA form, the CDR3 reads TGTGCCAGCAGCCACGGTCAGGGGAGTCAGCCCCAGCATTTT.

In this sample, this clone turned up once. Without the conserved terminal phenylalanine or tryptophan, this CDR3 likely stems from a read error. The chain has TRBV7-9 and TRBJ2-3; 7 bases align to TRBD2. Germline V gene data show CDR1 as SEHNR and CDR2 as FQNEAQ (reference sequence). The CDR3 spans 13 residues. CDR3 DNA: TGTGCCAGCATCTTAGCGGGCTACGGTACGCAGTATCTT. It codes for CASILAGYGTQYL.

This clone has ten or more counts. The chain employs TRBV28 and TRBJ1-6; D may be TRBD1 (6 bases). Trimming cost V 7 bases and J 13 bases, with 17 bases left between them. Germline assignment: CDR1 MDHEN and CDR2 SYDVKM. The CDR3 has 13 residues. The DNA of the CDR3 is TGTGCCAGCACGACAGGCATAATTCCCCCCCTCCACTTT. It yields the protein CASTTGIIPPLHF.

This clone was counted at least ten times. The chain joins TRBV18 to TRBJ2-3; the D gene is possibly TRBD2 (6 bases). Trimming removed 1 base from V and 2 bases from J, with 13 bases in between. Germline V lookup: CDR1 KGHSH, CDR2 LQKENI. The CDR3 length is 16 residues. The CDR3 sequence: CASSPLRLDLTDTQYF. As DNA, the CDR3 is TGTGCCAGCTCACCACTTAGACTAGATCTCACAGATACGCAGTATTTT.

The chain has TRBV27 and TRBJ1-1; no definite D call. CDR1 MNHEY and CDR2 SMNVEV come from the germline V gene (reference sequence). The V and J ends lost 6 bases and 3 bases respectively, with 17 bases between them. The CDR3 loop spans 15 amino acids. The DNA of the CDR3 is TGTGCCAGCAGGGACCTAAGAAGGAGCTACACTGAAGCTTTCTTT. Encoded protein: CASRDLRRSYTEAFF.

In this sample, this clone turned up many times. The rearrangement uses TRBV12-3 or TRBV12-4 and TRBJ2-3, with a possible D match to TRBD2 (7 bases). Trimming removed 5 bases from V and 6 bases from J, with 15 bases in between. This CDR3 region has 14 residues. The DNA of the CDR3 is TGTGCCAGCAGTCCACCGGGGGGCCTCGATACGCAGTATTTT. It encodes CASSPPGGLDTQYF.

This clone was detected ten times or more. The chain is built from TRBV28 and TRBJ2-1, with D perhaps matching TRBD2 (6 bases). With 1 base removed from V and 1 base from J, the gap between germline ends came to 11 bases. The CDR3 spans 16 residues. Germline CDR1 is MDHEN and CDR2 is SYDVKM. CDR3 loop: CASSLYSGGSYNEQFF. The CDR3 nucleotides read TGTGCCAGCAGTTTATATAGCGGAGGATCCTACAATGAGCAGTTCTTC.

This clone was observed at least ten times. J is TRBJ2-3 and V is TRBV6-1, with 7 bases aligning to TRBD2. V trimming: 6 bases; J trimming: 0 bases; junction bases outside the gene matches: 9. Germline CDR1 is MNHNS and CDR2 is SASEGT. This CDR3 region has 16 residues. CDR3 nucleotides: TGTGCCAGCAGGTTTATAGCGGGTGCAAGCACAGATACGCAGTATTTT. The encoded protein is CASRFIAGASTDTQYF.

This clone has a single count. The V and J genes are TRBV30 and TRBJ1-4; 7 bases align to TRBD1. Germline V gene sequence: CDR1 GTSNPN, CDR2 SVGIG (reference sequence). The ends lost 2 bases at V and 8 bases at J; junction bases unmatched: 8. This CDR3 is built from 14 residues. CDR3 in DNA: TGTGCCTGGAGTTTAGGGACAGTGGCAGAAAAACTGTTTTTT. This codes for CAWSLGTVAEKLFF.

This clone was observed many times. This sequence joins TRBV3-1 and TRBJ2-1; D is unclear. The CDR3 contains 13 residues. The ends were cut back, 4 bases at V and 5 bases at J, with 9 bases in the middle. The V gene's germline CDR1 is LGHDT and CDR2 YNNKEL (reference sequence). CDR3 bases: TGTGCCAGCAGCCCCCGGAAGGACAATGAGCAGTTCTTC. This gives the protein CASSPRKDNEQFF.